The 25 T cell receptor beta chains given below trace back to one sample, sequenced in a study of shared clonotypes between healthy human individuals. Sequenced by immunoSEQ multiplex PCR; TCRdb stores in-frame clones only, minus some. The repertoire holds 2.5 million or so clones, with more than 80% as singletons. The material sequenced was naive CD4+ T cells sorted from blood. Subset indicated: CD45RA+ positively selected. These receptor sequences come from a young man in good health.

The rearrangement uses TRBV27 and TRBJ1-2; D ambiguous. V lost 1 base to trimming and J lost 8 bases, with 11 bases between them. This CDR3 contains 13 residues. Per the germline V gene, CDR1 is MNHEY and CDR2 is SMNVEV (reference sequence). CDR3 protein: CASSLYRGRGYTF. The CDR3 nucleotides are TGTGCCAGCAGTTTATATCGAGGGCGCGGCTACACCTTC.

Points on this clone: The same CDR3 is also encoded by other DNA sequences in this sample. The chain links TRBV7-2 to TRBJ1-6; D not certain. The V gene's germline CDR1 is SGHTA and CDR2 FQGNSA. V was clipped by 0 bases and J by 9 bases, with 0 bases between them. The CDR3 length is 11 residues. This CDR3 reads CASSLASPLHF. The CDR3 DNA follows: TGTGCCAGCAGCTTAGCTTCACCCCTCCACTTT.

This chain connects TRBV7-3 to TRBJ2-3; 8 bases fit TRBD2. Trimming cost V 4 bases and J 1 base; bases outside gene matches: 7. The germline gives CDR1 SGHTA, CDR2 FQGTGA. This CDR3 comprises 16 residues. As DNA, the CDR3 is TGTGCCAGCAGCTGGGGGAGCGGGGGCGGCACAGATACGCAGTATTTT. Translated: CASSWGSGGGTDTQYF. Full variable domain (rest looked up from reference TRBV7-3 and TRBJ2-3): GAGVSQTPSNKVTEKGKYVELRCDPISGHTALYWYRQSLGQGPEFLIYFQGTGAADDSGLPNDRFFAVRPEGSVSTLKIQRTERGDSAVYLCASSWGSGGGTDTQYFGPGTRLTVL.

This chain connects TRBV6-5 to TRBJ1-1; no definite D call. V lost 5 bases and J 7 bases, leaving 17 bases between the germline ends. Germline V gives CDR1 MNHEY, CDR2 SVGAGI. This CDR3 has 14 amino acids. The CDR3 DNA sequence: TGTGCCAGCAGTCCAGCGGCCGGGGAGCGTGAAGCTTTCTTT. Its protein product is CASSPAAGEREAFF.

The CDR3 region is CASRVTGLAGYNEQFF. The CDR3 DNA reads as TGTGCCAGCAGGGTTACGGGACTAGCGGGGTACAATGAGCAGTTCTTC. This chain joins TRBV4-2 and TRBJ2-1; 13 bases are a match to TRBD2. CDR1 LGHNA and CDR2 YNFKEQ come from the germline V gene. The V gene end was trimmed by 6 bases and the J gene end by 4 bases; junction bases not matched to a gene: 6. CDR3 size: 16 residues.

The chain uses TRBV30 and TRBJ1-5, with D possibly being TRBD1 (5 bases). V was trimmed by 0 bases and J by 2 bases, leaving 17 bases between them. The CDR3 extends over 17 amino acids. Germline CDR1 and CDR2: GTSNPN and SVGIG (reference sequence). The CDR3 sequence is CAWSVSGGGNRNQPQHF. CDR3 in DNA: TGTGCCTGGAGTGTATCTGGGGGTGGGAACCGCAATCAGCCCCAGCATTTT.

The chain couples TRBV11-2 to TRBJ1-2; possibly TRBD1 for D (5 bases). This CDR3 has 13 residues. Per the germline V gene, CDR1 is SGHAT and CDR2 is FQNNGV. V lost 6 bases, J lost 4 bases, and 12 bases lay in between. CDR3 sequence (DNA): TGTGCCAGCAGTAAGGGGTTGCTCTATGGCTACACCTTC. As protein: CASSKGLLYGYTF. Variable domain in full (rest from reference TRBV11-2 and TRBJ1-2): EAGVAQSPRYKIIEKRQSVAFWCNPISGHATLYWYQQILGQGPKLLIQFQNNGVVDDSQLPKDRFSAERLKGVDSTLKIQPAKLEDSAVYLCASSKGLLYGYTFGSGTRLTVV.

The J gene is TRBJ2-3, the V gene TRBV7-9; 8 nucleotides agree with TRBD1. There are 15 residues in the CDR3. The trim removed 2 bases at V and 5 bases at J, leaving 6 bases unmatched. Germline values: CDR1 SEHNR, CDR2 FQNEAQ (reference sequence). The CDR3 sequence is CASSLIGQGGDTQYF. In DNA, the CDR3 is TGTGCCAGCAGCTTAATCGGACAGGGTGGAGATACGCAGTATTTT.

This clone has only one observation. DNA for the CDR3: TGTGCCAGCAGTACTCAAGGGAGACTAGCGGGGGAACAGTACTTC. It translates to CASSTQGRLAGEQYF. V usage is TRBV6-6 and J usage is TRBJ2-7, with TRBD2 identical over 12 bases. This CDR3 contains 15 residues. With 5 bases clipped from V and 10 bases from J, the junction kept 12 bases outside the gene matches. Germline loops: CDR1 MNHNY, CDR2 SVGAGI (reference sequence).

The rearrangement joins TRBV27 to TRBJ2-7; 11 nucleotides match TRBD1. The germline V gene has CDR1 MNHEY and CDR2 SMNVEV (reference sequence). The CDR3 is 15 amino acids. Trimming at V came to 5 bases and at J to 1 base, leaving 4 bases not matched to a gene. CDR3 region: CASSLGQGASYEQYF. In DNA, the CDR3 is TGTGCCAGCAGTCTTGGACAGGGGGCTTCCTACGAGCAGTACTTC.

The chain couples TRBV19 to TRBJ1-1; 8 nucleotides match TRBD1. V trimming: 5 bases; J trimming: 5 bases; junction bases outside the gene matches: 7. The germline gives CDR1 LNHDA, CDR2 SQIVND (reference sequence). The CDR3 totals 14 residues. The chain's CDR3 is CASSAPGGTTEAFF. The DNA of the CDR3 is TGTGCCAGTAGTGCCCCAGGGGGCACGACTGAAGCTTTCTTT.

Note on this clone: At the DNA level, this CDR3 is encoded by other sequences in the same sample as well. This CDR3 reads CASSSQGATEAFF. The CDR3 coding sequence is TGTGCCAGTAGTTCCCAGGGAGCGACTGAAGCTTTCTTT. V and J are TRBV19 and TRBJ1-1; possible D gene TRBD1, 5 bases. The CDR3 is made up of 13 amino acids. CDR1 and CDR2 from the germline V gene are LNHDA and SQIVND (reference sequence). Trimming took 5 bases from V and 5 from J, leaving 12 bases between them.

This chain links TRBV10-3 with TRBJ2-7, with 13 bases identical to TRBD2. This CDR3 is 14 amino acids long. V was clipped by 11 bases and J by 2 bases; unmatched bases: 6. The germline CDR1 and CDR2 sequences are ENHRY and SYGVKD. The CDR3 loop is CAVVLAGGTYEQYF. DNA of the CDR3: TGTGCCGTGGTACTAGCGGGGGGGACCTACGAGCAGTACTTC.

The chain recombines TRBV6-5 with TRBJ2-7; the match to TRBD2 covers 8 bases. V was clipped by 0 bases and J by 3 bases; unmatched bases: 4. In germline, CDR1 is MNHEY, CDR2 SVGAGI. The CDR3 is made up of 15 amino acids. The CDR3 spells CASSYSKAGDYEQYF. DNA of the CDR3: TGTGCCAGCAGTTACTCGAAAGCGGGGGACTACGAGCAGTACTTC.

The chain uses TRBV18 and TRBJ2-7; 9 bases fit TRBD2. The germline V gene encodes CDR1 KGHSH and CDR2 LQKENI. The V segment lost 3 bases and the J segment 3 bases; nucleotides outside the gene matches: 6. This CDR3 region has 15 residues. This chain's CDR3 is CASSPSAGGHYEQYF. CDR3 DNA sequence: TGTGCCAGCTCACCTTCGGCGGGGGGGCACTACGAGCAGTACTTC.

The V call is TRBV19, the J call TRBJ2-3; TRBD2 agrees at 10 bases. The length of the CDR3 is 15 residues. Germline-derived CDR1 and CDR2 are LNHDA and SQIVND (reference sequence). The V and J ends lost 5 bases and 0 bases, in that order; junction bases with no gene match: 2. The CDR3 nucleotides read TGTGCCAGTAGTTCTAGCGGGGGAAGCACAGATACGCAGTATTTT. It is translated as CASSSSGGSTDTQYF.

The chain recombines TRBV4-1 with TRBJ2-2; TRBD1 aligns across 8 bases. Unmatched junction bases numbered 5, after V lost 1 base and J lost 4 bases. Germline loops: CDR1 MGHRA, CDR2 YSYEKL. The CDR3 is 16 amino acids. For the CDR3, the DNA is TGCGCCAGCAGCCAAGTTGGACAGGGTCCCACCGGGGAGCTGTTTTTT. Protein sequence: CASSQVGQGPTGELFF.

The chain employs TRBV4-2 and TRBJ2-1; 8 bases agree with TRBD2. Germline loops: CDR1 LGHNA, CDR2 YNFKEQ. V trimming: 3 bases; J trimming: 5 bases; junction bases outside the gene matches: 9. This CDR3 is built from 16 residues. CDR3 in amino acids: CASSHPGGGSNNEQFF. Here the CDR3 DNA reads TGTGCCAGCAGCCACCCCGGGGGGGGGAGTAACAATGAGCAGTTCTTC.

The chain joins TRBV6-5 to TRBJ1-2; no firm D call. V dropped 2 bases and J dropped 0 bases, with 13 bases sitting between them. The CDR3 runs 16 residues. Germline loops: CDR1 MNHEY, CDR2 SVGAGI. Written as DNA, the CDR3 is TGTGCCAGCAGTTACCTCTCCGGCGGAGCTAACTATGGCTACACCTTC. Protein product: CASSYLSGGANYGYTF.

With respect to this clone: Other nucleotide sequences in the sample specify the same CDR3. J is TRBJ2-7 and V is TRBV6-5; D uncertain. Germline assignment: CDR1 MNHEY and CDR2 SVGAGI. The CDR3 covers 13 residues. V gave up 6 bases and J gave up 0 bases, with 9 bases separating them. CDR3 loop: CASRGPSSYEQYF. Here the CDR3 DNA reads TGTGCCAGCAGGGGCCCGAGCTCCTACGAGCAGTACTTC.

J is TRBJ2-7 and V is TRBV6-1; weak D call: TRBD2 (7 bases). Germline CDR1 MNHNS, CDR2 SASEGT. V dropped 1 base and J dropped 0 bases, with 19 bases sitting between them. There are 18 residues in the CDR3. CDR3 coding DNA: TGTGCCAGCAGTGAAGTCCGAGGGGGGGCCCTGAGCTCCTACGAGCAGTACTTC. Translating gives CASSEVRGGALSSYEQYF.

The chain is built from TRBV30 and TRBJ2-6, with no clear D. The CDR3 extends over 14 amino acids. Trimming cost V 4 bases and J 4 bases, with 11 bases left between them. Germline CDR1 is GTSNPN and CDR2 is SVGIG (reference sequence). DNA for the CDR3: TGTGCCTGGATTGATTGGGCAGGGGCCAACGTCCTGACTTTC. Translated: CAWIDWAGANVLTF.

This chain uses TRBV10-2 with TRBJ1-1; the D is unclear. V lost 8 bases and J 0 bases, leaving 7 bases between the germline ends. Germline V lookup: CDR1 WSHSY, CDR2 SAAADI. There are 12 residues in the CDR3. This CDR3 is CASGPLNTEAFF. The CDR3 coding sequence is TGCGCCAGCGGACCTTTGAACACTGAAGCTTTCTTT.

This clone was picked up a small number of times. The chain employs TRBV18 and TRBJ1-1; weak D call: TRBD1 (5 bases). This CDR3 is built from 14 residues. CDR1 is KGHSH, CDR2 LQKENI, per germline. Trimming took off 3 bases at V and 2 bases at J, with 10 bases between the two ends. CDR3 sequence: CASSPTTVNTEAFF. In DNA, the CDR3 is TGTGCCAGCTCACCGACGACAGTAAACACTGAAGCTTTCTTT.

On this clone itself: At the DNA level, this CDR3 is encoded by other sequences in the same sample as well. This chain links TRBV6-1 with TRBJ1-2, with D possibly TRBD1 on 5 matching bases. This CDR3 has 12 residues. CDR1 MNHNS and CDR2 SASEGT come from the germline V gene. The germline V and J ends were trimmed by 5 bases and 3 bases, with 7 bases remaining between them. The CDR3 region is CASSPGDYGYTF. As DNA, the CDR3 is TGTGCCAGCAGTCCGGGGGACTATGGCTACACCTTC.